This T cell receptor beta chain was obtained from a study of cytomegalovirus exposure and HLA in healthy donors. Worth noting for this clone: Its antigen remains unknown.

Per germline, CDR1 SNHLY and CDR2 FYNNEI. The CDR3 has 12 residues. J gave up 15 bases and V 3 bases, and 8 bases lay outside the gene matches. Points from the study as a whole: Upon later analysis, HLA-associated TCR beta chains proved more clonally expanded than other, equally common chains. In a later analysis, donors in an Asian-associated ancestry cluster reportedly had fewer N-insertions in productive TCRs than the cohort mean.

Vbeta (60) and Jbeta (13) primers were used in the PCR. The data were produced by immunoSEQ multiplex PCR, yet TCRdb's version contains in-frame clones alone and is incomplete. The data contain about 160,000 clones, more than 80% of them seen just once; the ten biggest clones take up approximately 2.1%. Sequenced: PBMCs. This sequence was found in a woman between 18 and 29 years old in good health and CMV-seronegative. The rearrangement uses TRBV2 and TRBJ2-1; TRBD1 matches 7 bases. This CDR3 reads CASSEIMRQGFF. CDR3 nucleotide sequence: TGTGCCAGCAGTGAGATTATGAGACAGGGGTTCTTC.